This is a list of T cell receptor beta chains from one sample in a study of T cells after yellow fever vaccination. In TCRdb, the 5' RACE reads were re-called with MiXCR into one record per CDR3 protein. The profile covers 200,000 to 300,000 distinct CDR3 sequences, with about an eighth appearing a single time and less than 0.55% taken by the ten largest. The sequences come from CD4+ T cells sorted from PBMCs, collected 45 days after the yellow fever booster vaccination. These receptors all stem from a man aged 25 to 40 who received the YFV17D yellow fever vaccine. Both conserved end residues are part of each CDR3. D genes are given only for firm matches. Part of the rows lack a size; the others show once, few, many or a class for expanded clones.

TRBV4-1	14	TRBD1	-	TRBJ1-2	CASSQERGLGGYTF	TGCGCCAGCAGCCAAGAAAGGGGGCTCGGTGGCTACACCTTC
TRBV7-2	16	-	few	TRBJ2-2	CASSFRGTLNTGELFF	TGTGCCAGCAGCTTCAGGGGTACTCTGAACACCGGGGAGCTGTTTTTT
TRBV5-1	16	-	few	TRBJ2-2	CASSLQGGADTGELFF	TGCGCCAGCAGCCTTCAGGGAGGCGCGGACACCGGGGAGCTGTTTTTT
TRBV5-1	12	-	few	TRBJ2-5	CASSGGEETQYF	TGCGCCAGTTCAGGGGGGGAAGAGACCCAGTACTTC
TRBV24-1	13	-	many	TRBJ2-2	CATSTGVTGELFF	TGTGCCACCAGTACGGGGGTCACCGGGGAGCTGTTTTTT
TRBV25-1	12	-	few	TRBJ2-7	CASSEYPSEQYF	TGTGCCAGCAGTGAATACCCGAGCGAGCAGTACTTC
TRBV3-1	16	-	few	TRBJ2-7	CASSQGQLNSYYEQYF	TGTGCCAGCAGCCAAGGACAGTTAAACTCTTACTACGAGCAGTACTTC
TRBV7-2	17	-	-	TRBJ2-1	CASSLGGVTSSYNEQFF	TGTGCCAGCAGCTTAGGCGGGGTTACCAGCTCCTACAATGAGCAGTTCTTC
TRBV29-1	15	TRBD1	once	TRBJ2-2	CSVVFLGGAGGELFF	TGCAGCGTTGTGTTTTTAGGGGGCGCGGGCGGGGAGCTGTTTTTT
TRBV27	15	-	-	TRBJ2-1	CASRPARGIYNEQFF	TGTGCCAGCAGACCCGCCCGGGGGATCTACAATGAGCAGTTCTTC
TRBV4-2	15	TRBD1	few	TRBJ2-7	CASSPRQGADYEQYF	TGTGCCAGCAGCCCCAGACAGGGGGCTGATTACGAGCAGTACTTC
TRBV29-1	11	-	-	TRBJ2-7	CSVLGGYEQYF	TGCAGCGTACTCGGCGGCTACGAGCAGTACTTC
TRBV6-2/TRBV6-3	15	TRBD2	-	TRBJ2-7	CASSQGLAGGYEQYF	TGTGCCAGCAGTCAAGGGCTAGCGGGAGGCTACGAGCAGTACTTC
TRBV12-5	18	-	few	TRBJ2-1	CASGWGQGRASGADEQFF	TGTGCTAGTGGTTGGGGACAGGGTCGGGCTAGCGGGGCGGATGAGCAGTTCTTC
TRBV5-6	13	-	many	TRBJ2-7	CASSLAQGYEQYF	TGTGCCAGCAGCTTGGCACAGGGCTACGAGCAGTACTTC
TRBV7-9	13	-	-	TRBJ2-7	CASTGWFSYEQYF	TGTGCCAGCACCGGGTGGTTTAGCTACGAGCAGTACTTC
TRBV5-1	15	TRBD1	-	TRBJ2-7	CASSFSGTGDHEQYF	TGCGCCAGCAGTTTCTCCGGGACAGGGGACCACGAGCAGTACTTC
TRBV7-2	14	-	few	TRBJ2-5	CASSGTRGLETQYF	TGTGCCAGCAGCGGGACTAGGGGGCTCGAGACCCAGTACTTC
TRBV29-1	13	TRBD2	-	TRBJ2-1	CSVISGRVGEQFF	TGCAGCGTTATTAGCGGGAGGGTGGGTGAGCAGTTCTTC
TRBV27	13	-	-	TRBJ1-2	CASSTTGLSGYTF	TGTGCCAGCAGCACAACAGGGCTTTCTGGCTACACCTTC
TRBV4-3	15	TRBD1	-	TRBJ2-7	CASSQDRGLNYEQYF	TGCGCCAGCAGCCAAGACAGGGGGCTAAACTACGAGCAGTACTTC
TRBV7-2	15	-	few	TRBJ1-4	CASSPIGTSNEKLFF	TGTGCCAGCAGCCCCATTGGGACATCTAATGAAAAACTGTTTTTT
TRBV6-2/TRBV6-3	15	-	-	TRBJ2-4	CASRRGATWINIQYF	TGTGCCAGCCGCCGCGGGGCCACTTGGATAAACATTCAGTACTTC
TRBV7-9	14	-	few	TRBJ2-1	CASSDPGKGNEQFF	TGTGCCAGCAGCGACCCCGGGAAGGGCAATGAGCAGTTCTTC
TRBV5-5	14	-	-	TRBJ2-5	CASSGGGVEETQYF	TGTGCCAGCAGTGGAGGGGGGGTGGAAGAGACCCAGTACTTC
TRBV18	16	TRBD2	many	TRBJ2-7	CASSSPTSGGSYEQYF	TGTGCCAGCTCATCTCCAACTAGCGGGGGCTCCTACGAGCAGTACTTC
TRBV7-2	14	-	many	TRBJ2-1	CASSRDRSYNEQFF	TGTGCCAGCAGTCGGGACCGCTCCTACAATGAGCAGTTCTTC
TRBV12-3/TRBV12-4	15	-	few	TRBJ1-1	CASSLADRPNTEAFF	TGTGCCAGCAGTTTAGCCGATAGGCCAAACACTGAAGCTTTCTTT
TRBV7-2	13	-	-	TRBJ2-7	CASAVLSVHEQYF	TGTGCCAGCGCCGTCCTAAGTGTCCACGAGCAGTACTTC
TRBV6-2/TRBV6-3	15	TRBD2	few	TRBJ2-7	CASSYRGRRFHEQYF	TGTGCCAGCAGTTACCGCGGGAGGAGGTTCCACGAGCAGTACTTC
TRBV5-1	14	TRBD2	-	TRBJ2-5	CASSSGTSRETKYF	TGCGCCAGCAGCTCCGGGACTAGCCGCGAGACCAAGTACTTC
TRBV24-1	19	-	few	TRBJ2-2	CATSDLLGKDRSNTGELFF	TGTGCCACCAGTGATTTGTTAGGGAAGGACAGATCGAACACCGGGGAGCTGTTTTTT
TRBV18	15	-	-	TRBJ2-7	CASSPKGHTFYEQYF	TGTGCCAGCTCACCAAAAGGACACACCTTCTACGAGCAGTACTTC
TRBV7-9	13	-	few	TRBJ1-2	CASSRVAGGGYTF	TGTGCCAGCAGCCGCGTTGCGGGAGGCGGCTACACCTTC
TRBV9	17	TRBD1	-	TRBJ1-1	CASSVGPPGTGATEAFF	TGTGCCAGCAGCGTAGGTCCTCCCGGGACAGGGGCGACTGAAGCTTTCTTT
TRBV6-2/TRBV6-3	15	TRBD2	-	TRBJ2-1	CASSHSQAGRREQFF	TGTGCCAGCAGCCACTCTCAAGCGGGGCGCCGAGAGCAGTTCTTC
TRBV6-1	16	-	few	TRBJ1-2	CASSPSEGLATRGYTF	TGTGCCAGCAGTCCCAGCGAGGGCCTAGCAACTCGGGGCTACACCTTC
TRBV20-1	12	TRBD1	-	TRBJ2-7	CSGYRGQMEQYF	TGCAGTGGTTACAGGGGGCAGATGGAGCAGTACTTC
TRBV6-5	16	TRBD1	few	TRBJ1-1	CASSYGTGRGHDEAFF	TGTGCCAGCAGTTACGGGACAGGGAGGGGTCACGATGAGGCTTTCTTT
TRBV29-1	13	-	few	TRBJ1-1	CSVGQGGNTEAFF	TGCAGCGTTGGTCAGGGAGGGAACACTGAAGCTTTCTTT
TRBV5-1	15	-	-	TRBJ1-1	CASSLVGGPNTEAFF	TGCGCCAGCAGCTTGGTGGGGGGCCCGAACACTGAAGCTTTCTTT